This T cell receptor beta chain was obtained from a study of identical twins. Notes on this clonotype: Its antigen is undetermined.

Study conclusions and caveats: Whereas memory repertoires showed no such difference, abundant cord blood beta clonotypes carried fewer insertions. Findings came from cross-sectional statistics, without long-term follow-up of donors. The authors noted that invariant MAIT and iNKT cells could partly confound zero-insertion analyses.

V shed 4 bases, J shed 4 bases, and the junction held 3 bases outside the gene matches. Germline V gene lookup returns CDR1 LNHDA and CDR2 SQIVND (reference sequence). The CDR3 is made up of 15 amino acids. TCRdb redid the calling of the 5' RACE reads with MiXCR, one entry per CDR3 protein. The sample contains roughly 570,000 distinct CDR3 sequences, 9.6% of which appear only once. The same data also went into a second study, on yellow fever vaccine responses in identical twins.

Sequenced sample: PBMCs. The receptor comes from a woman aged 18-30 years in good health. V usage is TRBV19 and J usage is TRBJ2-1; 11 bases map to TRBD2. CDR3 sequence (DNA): TGTGCCAGTAGTAATCCTAGCGGGGGGTACAATGAGCAGTTCTTC. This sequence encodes CASSNPSGGYNEQFF.